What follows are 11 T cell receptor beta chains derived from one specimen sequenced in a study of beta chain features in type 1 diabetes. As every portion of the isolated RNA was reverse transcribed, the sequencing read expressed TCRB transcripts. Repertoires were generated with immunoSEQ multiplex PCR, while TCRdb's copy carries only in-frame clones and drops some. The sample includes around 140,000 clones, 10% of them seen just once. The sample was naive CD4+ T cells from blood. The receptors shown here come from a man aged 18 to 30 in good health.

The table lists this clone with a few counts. The CDR3 DNA follows: TGTGCCACGGGGTCGGAATCTGGAAACACCATATATTTT. Translation: CATGSESGNTIYF. The chain carries TRBV6-5 and TRBJ1-3; D remains ambiguous. CDR3 size: 13 residues. Germline V gene lookup returns CDR1 MNHEY and CDR2 SVGAGI. V dropped 10 bases and J dropped 1 base, with 11 bases sitting between them.

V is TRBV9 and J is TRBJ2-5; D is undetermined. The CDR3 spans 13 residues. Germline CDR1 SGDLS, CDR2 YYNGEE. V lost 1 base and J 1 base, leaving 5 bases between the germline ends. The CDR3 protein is CASSVQAQETQYF. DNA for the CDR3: TGTGCCAGCAGCGTACAGGCCCAAGAGACCCAGTACTTC.

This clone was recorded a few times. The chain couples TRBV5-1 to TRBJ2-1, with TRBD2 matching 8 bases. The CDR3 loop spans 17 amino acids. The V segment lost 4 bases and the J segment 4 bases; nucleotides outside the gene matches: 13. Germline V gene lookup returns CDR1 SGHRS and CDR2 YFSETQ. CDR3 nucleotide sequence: TGCGCCAGCAGCCTGCTTATGGCGGGGGGACGGTACAATGAGCAGTTCTTC. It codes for CASSLLMAGGRYNEQFF.

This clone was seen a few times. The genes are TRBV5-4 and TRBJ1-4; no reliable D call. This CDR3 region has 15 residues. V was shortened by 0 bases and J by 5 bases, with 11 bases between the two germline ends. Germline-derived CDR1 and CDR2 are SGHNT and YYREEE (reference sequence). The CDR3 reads CASSLAWAGNEKLFF. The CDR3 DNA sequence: TGTGCCAGCAGCTTGGCCTGGGCGGGAAATGAAAAACTGTTTTTT.

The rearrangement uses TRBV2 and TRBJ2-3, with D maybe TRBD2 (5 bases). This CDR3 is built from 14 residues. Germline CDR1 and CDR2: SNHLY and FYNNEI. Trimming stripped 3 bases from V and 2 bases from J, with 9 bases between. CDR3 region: CASSDRTPTDTQYF. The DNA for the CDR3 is TGTGCCAGCAGTGACAGGACTCCCACAGATACGCAGTATTTT.

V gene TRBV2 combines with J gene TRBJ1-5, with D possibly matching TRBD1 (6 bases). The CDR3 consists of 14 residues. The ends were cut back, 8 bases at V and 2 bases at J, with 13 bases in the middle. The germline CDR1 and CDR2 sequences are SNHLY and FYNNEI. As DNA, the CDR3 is TGTGCCAGCCATCAGGGGAATCGCAATCAGCCCCAGCATTTT. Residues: CASHQGNRNQPQHF.

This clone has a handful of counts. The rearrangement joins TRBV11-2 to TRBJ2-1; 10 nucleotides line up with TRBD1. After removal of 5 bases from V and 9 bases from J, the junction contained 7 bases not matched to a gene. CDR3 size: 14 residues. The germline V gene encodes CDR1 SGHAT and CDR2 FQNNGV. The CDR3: CASSTGTGVVEQFF. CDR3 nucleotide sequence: TGTGCCAGCAGCACCGGGACAGGGGTAGTTGAGCAGTTCTTC. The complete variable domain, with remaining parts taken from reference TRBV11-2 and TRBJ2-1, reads EAGVAQSPRYKIIEKRQSVAFWCNPISGHATLYWYQQILGQGPKLLIQFQNNGVVDDSQLPKDRFSAERLKGVDSTLKIQPAKLEDSAVYLCASSTGTGVVEQFFGPGTRLTVL.

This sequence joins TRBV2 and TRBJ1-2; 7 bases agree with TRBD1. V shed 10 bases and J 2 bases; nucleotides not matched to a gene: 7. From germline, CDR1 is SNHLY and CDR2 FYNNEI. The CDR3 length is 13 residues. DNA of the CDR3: TGTGCCACCACAAGGGACAGCAACTATGGCTACACCTTC. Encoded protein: CATTRDSNYGYTF. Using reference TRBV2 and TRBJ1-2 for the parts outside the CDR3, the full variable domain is EPEVTQTPSHQVTQMGQEVILRCVPISNHLYFYWYRQILGQKVEFLVSFYNNEISEKSEIFDDQFSVERPDGSNFTLKIRSTKLEDSAMYFCATTRDSNYGYTFGSGTRLTVV.

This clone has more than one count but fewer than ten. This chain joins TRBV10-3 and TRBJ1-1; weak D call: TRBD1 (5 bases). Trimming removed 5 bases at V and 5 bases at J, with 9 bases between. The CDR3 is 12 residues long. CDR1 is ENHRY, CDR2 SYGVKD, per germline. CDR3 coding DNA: TGTGCCATCAGTTATAGGGGAACTGAAGCTTTCTTT. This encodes CAISYRGTEAFF.

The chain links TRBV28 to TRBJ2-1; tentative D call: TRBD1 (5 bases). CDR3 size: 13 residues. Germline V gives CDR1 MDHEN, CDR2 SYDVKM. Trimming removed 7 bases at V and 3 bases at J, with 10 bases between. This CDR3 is CASITRDYNEQFF. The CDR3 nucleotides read TGTGCCAGCATTACCAGGGACTACAATGAGCAGTTCTTC.

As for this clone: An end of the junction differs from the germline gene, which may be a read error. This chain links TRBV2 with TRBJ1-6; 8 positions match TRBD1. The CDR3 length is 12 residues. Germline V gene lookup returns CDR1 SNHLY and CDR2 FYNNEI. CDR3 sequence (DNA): TGTGCCAGCAACGGACAGGGAACGCCCCCCCACTTT. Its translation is CASNGQGTPPHF.